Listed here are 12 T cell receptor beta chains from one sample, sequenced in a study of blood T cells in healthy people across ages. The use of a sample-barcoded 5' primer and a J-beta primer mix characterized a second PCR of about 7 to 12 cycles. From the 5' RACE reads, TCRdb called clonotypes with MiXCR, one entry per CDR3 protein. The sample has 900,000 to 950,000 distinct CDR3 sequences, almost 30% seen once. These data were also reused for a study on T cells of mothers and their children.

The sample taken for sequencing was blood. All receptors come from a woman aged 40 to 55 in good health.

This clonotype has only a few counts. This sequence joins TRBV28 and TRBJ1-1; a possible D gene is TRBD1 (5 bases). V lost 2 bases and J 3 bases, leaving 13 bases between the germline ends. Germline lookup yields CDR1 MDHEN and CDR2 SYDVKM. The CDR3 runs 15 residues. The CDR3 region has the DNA TGTGCCAGCAGTTTAAGGGGCTGGAAGGACACTGAAGCTTTCTTT. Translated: CASSLRGWKDTEAFF.

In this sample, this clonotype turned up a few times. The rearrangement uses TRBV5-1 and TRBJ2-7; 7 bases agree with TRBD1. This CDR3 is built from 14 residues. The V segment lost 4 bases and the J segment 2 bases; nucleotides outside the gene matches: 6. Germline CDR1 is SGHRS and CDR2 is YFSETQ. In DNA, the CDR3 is TGCGCCAGCAGCGGGACAGCATCGGCCTACGAGCAGTACTTC. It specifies CASSGTASAYEQYF.

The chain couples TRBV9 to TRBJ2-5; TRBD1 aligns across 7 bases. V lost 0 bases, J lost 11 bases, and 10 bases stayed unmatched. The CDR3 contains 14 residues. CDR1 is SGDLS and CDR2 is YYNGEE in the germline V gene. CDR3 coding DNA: TGTGCCAGCAGCGTAGCAGTGACAGGGCATGAGCAGTACTTC. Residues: CASSVAVTGHEQYF.

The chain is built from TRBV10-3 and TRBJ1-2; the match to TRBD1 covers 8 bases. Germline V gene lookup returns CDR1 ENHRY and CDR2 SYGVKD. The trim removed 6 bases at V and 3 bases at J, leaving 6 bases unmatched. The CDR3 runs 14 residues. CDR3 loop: CAISPGQGDYGYTF. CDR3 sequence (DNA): TGTGCCATCAGCCCAGGACAGGGAGACTATGGCTACACCTTC.

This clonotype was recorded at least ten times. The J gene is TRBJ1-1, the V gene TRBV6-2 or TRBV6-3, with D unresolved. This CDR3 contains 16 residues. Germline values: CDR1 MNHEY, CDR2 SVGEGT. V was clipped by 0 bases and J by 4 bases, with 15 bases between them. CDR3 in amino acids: CASSYSRDLATTEAFF. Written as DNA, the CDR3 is TGTGCCAGCAGTTACTCGAGAGACCTTGCGACCACTGAAGCTTTCTTT.

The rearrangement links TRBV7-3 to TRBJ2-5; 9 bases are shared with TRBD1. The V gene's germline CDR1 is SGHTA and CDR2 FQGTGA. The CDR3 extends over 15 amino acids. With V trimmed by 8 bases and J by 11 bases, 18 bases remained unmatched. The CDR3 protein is CASCRQGGVGNEQYF. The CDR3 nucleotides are TGTGCCAGCTGCAGACAGGGGGGGGTAGGGAATGAGCAGTACTTC.

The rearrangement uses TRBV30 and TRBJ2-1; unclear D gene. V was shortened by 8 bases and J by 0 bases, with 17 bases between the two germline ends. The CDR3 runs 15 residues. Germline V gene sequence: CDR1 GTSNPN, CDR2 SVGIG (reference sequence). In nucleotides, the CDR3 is TGTGCCAGTAGTATAGACCGAAGCTCCTACAATGAGCAGTTCTTC. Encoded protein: CASSIDRSSYNEQFF.

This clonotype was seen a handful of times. Here the CDR3 reads CASKVLAGGRDTQYF. Written as DNA, the CDR3 is TGTGCCAGCAAAGTCCTAGCGGGGGGCCGGGATACGCAGTATTTT. This chain links TRBV2 with TRBJ2-3, with TRBD2 identical over 11 bases. The V segment lost 7 bases and the J segment 6 bases; nucleotides outside the gene matches: 9. The CDR3 loop spans 15 amino acids. Germline V gene data show CDR1 as SNHLY and CDR2 as FYNNEI.

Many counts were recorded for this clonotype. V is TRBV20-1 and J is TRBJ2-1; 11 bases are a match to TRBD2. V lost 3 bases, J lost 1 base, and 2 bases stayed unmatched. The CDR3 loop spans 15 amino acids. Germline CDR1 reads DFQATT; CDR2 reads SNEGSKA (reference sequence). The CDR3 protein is CSASPSGGSYNEQFF. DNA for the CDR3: TGCAGTGCTAGTCCTAGCGGGGGGTCCTACAATGAGCAGTTCTTC.

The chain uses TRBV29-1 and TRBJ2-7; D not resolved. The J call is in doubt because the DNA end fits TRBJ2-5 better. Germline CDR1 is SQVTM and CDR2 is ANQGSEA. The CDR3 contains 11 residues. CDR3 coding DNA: TGCAGCGTTAAAAGTGGGGAGACCCAGTACTTC. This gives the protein CSVKSGETQYF.

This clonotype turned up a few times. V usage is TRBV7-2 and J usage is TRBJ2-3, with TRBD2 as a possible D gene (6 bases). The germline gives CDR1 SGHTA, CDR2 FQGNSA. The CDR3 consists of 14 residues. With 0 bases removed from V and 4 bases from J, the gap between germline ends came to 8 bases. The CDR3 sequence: CASSLARGADTQYF. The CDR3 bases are TGTGCCAGCAGCTTAGCACGCGGGGCAGATACGCAGTATTTT.

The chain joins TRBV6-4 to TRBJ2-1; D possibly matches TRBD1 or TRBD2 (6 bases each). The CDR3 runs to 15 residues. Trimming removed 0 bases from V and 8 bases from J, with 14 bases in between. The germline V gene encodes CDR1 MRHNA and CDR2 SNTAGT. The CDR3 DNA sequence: TGTGCCAGCAGTGACTCGAAGGGGGGATTATATGAGCAGTTCTTC. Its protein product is CASSDSKGGLYEQFF.